This T cell receptor beta chain was identified during a study of cytomegalovirus exposure and HLA in healthy donors (dated by TCRdb to between 2016 and 2019). In the study overall: An earlier analysis of roughly 630 of the donors reported roughly 300 Gb of sequence data and roughly 100 million unique TCR beta sequences from 150 million to 200 million T cells. Genome-wide SNP genotypes for about three fifths of the roughly 670 donors were used in a later genetic analysis, which treated that subset as a discovery cohort. The study combined high-throughput TCR immunosequencing, statistical association of individual TCRs with disease status, and machine learning to predict cytomegalovirus infection status. The number of typed donors differed by locus: roughly 620-640 for A, B, C, DRB1 and DQB1; some 500 for DQA1; around 580 for DPA1; and some 430 for DPB1. A later analysis re-analyzed previously published TCR beta repertoires from approximately 700 donors and added high-resolution HLA genotyping to study TCR occurrence patterns. Every discovery cohort repertoire had been produced on one sequencing platform. About 5 DR-DQ haplotypes were handled as single units for association and clustering, since linkage in the cohort was strong. To decide whether each TCR beta V gene segment behaved as functional or pseudogenic, an earlier analysis of 587 of the donors relied on high-throughput TCR beta sequencing. Donor age, sex, ethnicity and CMV serostatus were compiled alongside the repertoire data. Besides the first cohort of roughly 660 subjects, a separate validation cohort made up of around 120 different subjects was used. The aim of the study was to test whether cataloging public T cell receptors could identify signatures of past pathogen exposure. Both class I and class II loci were covered by HLA typing, at four-digit resolution. The later analysis used no new phenotypic data to find candidate immune exposures, relying instead on TCR beta sequences and their occurrence across donors. The study used immunosequencing to profile the T cell repertoires of 600 to 850 subjects and linked those repertoires to cytomegalovirus serostatus. An early release covering approximately 600 HLA-typed donors comprised about 290 gigabases of sequencing data and around 80 million unique TCR sequences. Of the 300 to 450 genotyped donors, about 80% fell in the genetic ancestry cluster associated with self-reported Caucasian donors. Among roughly 370 genotyped donors of the cohort, an average of approximately 240,000 unique TCR beta nucleotide sequences were sequenced per donor, roughly a sixth of them non-productive. Here is what the overall study found, with its caveats: A total of about 180 TCR beta chains were listed by the study as associated with cytomegalovirus. A further reported finding was that TCR beta sequences accurately predicted the HLA-A and HLA-B alleles for most subjects in the first cohort. Some IMGT-functional V segments, including TRBV6-2 and TRBV6-3, could not be distinguished by the 87-base-pair reads and were therefore excluded. Strong co-occurrence of HLA alleles, especially DR and DQ, made assigning TCR associations to individual alleles difficult. Immune exposure information for the cohort was limited to CMV serostatus. While some public TCRs were present in many individuals, most TCR sequences turned up only very rarely across donors. Because counts were too low, roughly 18 rarely observed V segments, including chromosome 9 orphons, were left out of the earlier analysis of 500 to 750 of the donors. In a later analysis, HLA-associated TCR beta chains showed more clonal expansion and lower generation probabilities than non-associated chains that were equally common. The classifier was reported to diagnose cytomegalovirus status with high specificity and sensitivity in both the original cohort and the validation cohort. Linkage disequilibrium might explain the correlated functional status among segregating V segments, but an unknown experimental factor could not be excluded. Several of the top co-occurrence clusters appeared to be linked to parvovirus B19, influenza, CMV and Epstein-Barr virus, according to a later analysis. Because HLA typing was missing for some donors at each locus, association tests included only the typed subset. In this cohort, only TCR beta chains were sequenced, and detectable features were limited by the absence of alpha or paired-chain data. In vitro tests confirmed that a few of the cytomegalovirus-associated TCR beta chains recognize cytomegalovirus antigens. It was suggested by the authors that the approach could potentially be generalized to other disease states and immunological phenotypes. Specific HLA alleles were associated with more than 15,000 TCR beta sequences at a false discovery rate of 0.05 in a later analysis. According to a later analysis, most CMV-associated TCR beta chains appeared to be HLA-restricted, and the HLA associations seemed to be driven largely by CMV exposure. A later genetic analysis associated a missense DCLRE1C variant with V-gene and J-gene trimming of TCR beta chains, and an independent cohort replicated the association. According to a later analysis, TCR association rates differed among HLA loci, with DRB1 alleles showing the most associated TCRs and HLA-C alleles showing the fewest. A cluster of highly shared sequence variants was judged likely to be a technical artifact of the sequencing pipeline. According to a later genetic analysis, donors in an Asian-associated ancestry cluster had fewer N-insertions in productive TCRs than the approximately 710-donor mean. An earlier analysis of approximately 540 of the donors showed that most TCR beta V segments appeared in productive rearrangements either about 90% or about 30% of the time, which broadly matched IMGT annotations. Presence/absence analyses assumed roughly uniform sequencing depth across donors, an assumption that may not hold.

Library generation was performed with the immunoSEQ multiplex PCR assay. The multiplex PCR relied on a mix of 60 forward primers for TCR Vbeta segments and 13 reverse primers for TCR Jbeta segments. The CDR3 region of rearranged TCR beta genes was amplified from genomic DNA by a multiplex PCR assay. Amplified TCR beta libraries were sequenced as 87-base-pair reads on the Illumina HiSeq System. On the study's bioinformatics: A later analysis counted tens of millions of unique TCR beta chains across the 550 to 800 repertoires, and some 12 million of these chains were shared by at least two donors. A nearest-neighbor algorithm error-corrected the raw reads and collapsed the reads into unique sequences, merging closely related sequences to remove PCR and sequencing errors. CDR3 sequences were aligned to IMGT reference sequences to assign V, D and J gene segments. Each retained sequence needed at least a six-nucleotide match to both a V gene segment and a J gene segment. A rearrangement was called productive if the CDR3 had no stop codons and remained in frame with V and J, and every other rearrangement was called non-productive. CDR3 was defined by IMGT convention, running from the second conserved V-encoded cysteine to the conserved J-encoded phenylalanine. Sequences without an unambiguous match to a single V gene segment were excluded from the earlier analysis of a few hundred of the donors. An earlier analysis of 500 to 700 of the donors classified V segments as functional when productive rearrangements were above 56.7% and as segregating when the standard deviation between donors was above 5%. A statistical classification framework was developed to diagnose cytomegalovirus status using the catalog of TCR beta chain sequences. V and J gene assignment, in a later analysis, came from comparing TCR nucleotide sequences with IMGT/GENE-DB human TR gene sequences. In a later analysis, CDR3 sequences and most-parsimonious VDJ recombination scenarios were assigned using the TCRdist pipeline. In a later analysis, each TCR beta chain was defined by its CDR3 amino acid sequence together with its V-gene family, and reads lacking a unique V-gene family were excluded. To address suspected cross-contamination and a sequencing artifact, a later analysis removed some 620 highly shared, low-generation-probability nucleotide sequences. In a later analysis, a clonal expansion index was calculated for each public chain from normalized within-repertoire ranks of inferred template counts. In a later analysis, generation probabilities were computed using a VDJ recombination model fitted to out-of-frame rearrangements, and the results were checked against IGoR. In a later analysis, hypergeometric tests were used to score TCR-TCR, TCR-HLA and TCR-CMV co-occurrence, with a repertoire-size bias correction applied to TCR pairs. A later analysis estimated false discovery rates by permuting HLA or CMV assignments 20 times. A later analysis grouped co-occurring TCRs with DBSCAN, adding TCRdist sequence similarity when clustering within HLA-allele-positive subsets. Repertoires with fewer than 30,000 or more than 120,000 public chains were left out of co-occurrence clustering, as were about five repertoires with anomalous nucleotide sharing. Imported from immuneACCESS, the table was reduced by TCRdb to in-frame sequences with V and J called. These copies leave out some clones; in studies compared against another copy, an unresolved V gene accounts for under half, and the cause of the remainder is not known. The DNA was the basis for D and trimming; V, J and clone size are from that table. Across this sample there are some 150,000 clones, with 82% seen only once. The biggest ten clones account for under 7.5% of the sample.

Trimming costs V 6 bases and J 3 bases, and their ends lie 14 bases apart. From the germline V gene, CDR1 is MNHEY and CDR2 is SVGAGI. The CDR3 spans 14 residues, from the cysteine through the phenylalanine. Only the CDR3 part of the read is kept: 42 bases, read in frame from the first base. The cohort was made up of approximately 670 healthy bone marrow donors. All cohort members were sampled while nominally healthy, although unrecorded immune exposures were likely present. The donor tested CMV seropositive, placing the donor among the 289 seropositive members of the cohort. Every donor gave a peripheral blood sample, and the peripheral blood mononuclear cells from that sample were used for TCR beta sequencing. Genomic DNA extraction from the blood cell samples was performed with the Qiagen DNeasy Blood Extraction Kit. Details on this clone: Its antigen remains unidentified. No much larger clone exists at a distance of one base, and base qualities are not known.

This clonotype was sampled from a woman in her 50s in good health and CMV-seropositive. Sequencing input: PBMCs. The rearranged chain carries TRBV6-5 and TRBJ1-1; the D gene lacks a confident call. The CDR3: CASSYIRSYTEAFF. The nucleotide sequence reads as follows: TGTGCCAGCAGCTACATTAGATCATACACTGAAGCTTTCTTT.